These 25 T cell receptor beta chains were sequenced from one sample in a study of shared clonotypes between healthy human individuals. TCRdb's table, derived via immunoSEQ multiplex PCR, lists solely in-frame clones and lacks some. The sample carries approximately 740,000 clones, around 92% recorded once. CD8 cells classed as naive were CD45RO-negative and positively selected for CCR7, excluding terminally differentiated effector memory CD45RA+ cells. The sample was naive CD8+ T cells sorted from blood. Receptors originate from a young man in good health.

The CDR3 loop reads CASSLEVRGTVRSYNEQFF. The CDR3 DNA reads TGTGCCAGCAGCTTAGAAGTTAGGGGGACCGTCCGTTCCTACAATGAGCAGTTCTTC. V is TRBV7-8 and J is TRBJ2-1; TRBD1 is a possible D gene (6 bases). Germline loops: CDR1 SGHVS, CDR2 FQNEAQ. CDR3 length: 19 residues. V lost 1 base to trimming and J lost 1 base, with 20 bases between them.

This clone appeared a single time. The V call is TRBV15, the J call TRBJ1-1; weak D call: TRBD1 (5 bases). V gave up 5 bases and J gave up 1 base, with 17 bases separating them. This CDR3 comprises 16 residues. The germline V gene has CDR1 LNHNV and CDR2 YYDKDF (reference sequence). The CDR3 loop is CATSPHGGTPNTEAFF. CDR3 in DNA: TGTGCCACCAGCCCCCACGGGGGGACTCCGAACACTGAAGCTTTCTTT.

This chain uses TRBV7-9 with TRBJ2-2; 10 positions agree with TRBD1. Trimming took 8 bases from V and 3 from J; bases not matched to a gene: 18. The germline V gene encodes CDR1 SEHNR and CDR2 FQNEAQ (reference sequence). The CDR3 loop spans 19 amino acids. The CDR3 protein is CASDYGGSGTGDYTGELFF. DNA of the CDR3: TGTGCCAGCGACTATGGTGGATCCGGGACAGGGGATTACACCGGGGAGCTGTTTTTT.

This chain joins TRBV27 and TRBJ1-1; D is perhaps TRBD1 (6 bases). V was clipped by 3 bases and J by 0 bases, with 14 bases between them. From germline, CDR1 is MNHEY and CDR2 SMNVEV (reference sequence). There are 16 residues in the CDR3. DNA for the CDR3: TGTGCCAGCAGTTTTCAGGGGCGAGGGATGAACACTGAAGCTTTCTTT. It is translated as CASSFQGRGMNTEAFF.

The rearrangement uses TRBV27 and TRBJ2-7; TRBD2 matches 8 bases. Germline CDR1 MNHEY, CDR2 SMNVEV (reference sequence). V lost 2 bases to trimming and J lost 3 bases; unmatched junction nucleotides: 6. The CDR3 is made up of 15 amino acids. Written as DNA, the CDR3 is TGTGCCAGCAGTTTACAAACGGGAGGGTTCTACGAGCAGTACTTC. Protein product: CASSLQTGGFYEQYF.

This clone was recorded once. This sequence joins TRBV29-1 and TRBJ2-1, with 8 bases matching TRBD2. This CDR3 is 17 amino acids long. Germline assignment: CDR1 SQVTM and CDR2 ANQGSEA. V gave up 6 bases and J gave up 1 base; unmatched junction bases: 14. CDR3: CSVPGGPAGASYNEQFF. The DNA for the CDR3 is TGCAGCGTCCCCGGAGGTCCAGCGGGAGCTTCCTACAATGAGCAGTTCTTC.

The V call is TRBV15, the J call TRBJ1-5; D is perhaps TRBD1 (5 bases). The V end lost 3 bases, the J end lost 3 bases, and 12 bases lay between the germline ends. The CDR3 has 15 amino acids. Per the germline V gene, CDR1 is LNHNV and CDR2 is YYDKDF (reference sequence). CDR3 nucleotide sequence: TGTGCCACCAGCAGGGACCACGGGGCCAATCAGCCCCAGCATTTT. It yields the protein CATSRDHGANQPQHF. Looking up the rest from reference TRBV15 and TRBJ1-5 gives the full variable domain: DAMVIQNPRYQVTQFGKPVTLSCSQTLNHNVMYWYQQKSSQAPKLLFHYYDKDFNNEADTPDNFQSRRPNTSFCFLDIRSPGLGDTAMYLCATSRDHGANQPQHFGDGTRLSIL.

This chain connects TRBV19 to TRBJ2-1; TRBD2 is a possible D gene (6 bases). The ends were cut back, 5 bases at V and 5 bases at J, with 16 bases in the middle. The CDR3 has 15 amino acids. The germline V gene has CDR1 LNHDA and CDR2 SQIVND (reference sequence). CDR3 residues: CASSWFPGADNEQFF. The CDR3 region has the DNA TGTGCCAGTAGTTGGTTCCCGGGAGCGGACAATGAGCAGTTCTTC.

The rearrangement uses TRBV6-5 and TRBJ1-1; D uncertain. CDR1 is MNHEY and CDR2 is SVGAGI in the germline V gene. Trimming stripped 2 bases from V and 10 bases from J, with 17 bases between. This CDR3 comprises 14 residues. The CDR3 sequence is CASSYTTNLVGAFF. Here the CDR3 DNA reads TGTGCCAGCAGTTACACCACTAATTTAGTCGGAGCTTTCTTT.

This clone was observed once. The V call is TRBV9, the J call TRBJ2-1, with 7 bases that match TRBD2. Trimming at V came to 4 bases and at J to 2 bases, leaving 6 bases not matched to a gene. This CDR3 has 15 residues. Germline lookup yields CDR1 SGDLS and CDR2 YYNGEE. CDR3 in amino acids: CASSPPSGTYNEQFF. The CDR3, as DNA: TGTGCCAGCAGCCCGCCCAGCGGGACCTACAATGAGCAGTTCTTC.

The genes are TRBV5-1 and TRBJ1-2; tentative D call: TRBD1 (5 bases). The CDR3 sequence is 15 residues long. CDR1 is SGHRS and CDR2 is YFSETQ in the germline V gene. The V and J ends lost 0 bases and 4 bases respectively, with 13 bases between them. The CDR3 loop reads CASSLVSDTLYGYTF. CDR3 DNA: TGCGCCAGCAGCTTGGTCTCGGACACGCTCTATGGCTACACCTTC.

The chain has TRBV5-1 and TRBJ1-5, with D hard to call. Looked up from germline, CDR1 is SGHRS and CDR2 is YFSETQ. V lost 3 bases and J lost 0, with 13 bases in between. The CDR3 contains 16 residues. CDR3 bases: TGCGCCAGCAGCTGGAGGGAGGTCTATAGCAATCAGCCCCAGCATTTT. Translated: CASSWREVYSNQPQHF.

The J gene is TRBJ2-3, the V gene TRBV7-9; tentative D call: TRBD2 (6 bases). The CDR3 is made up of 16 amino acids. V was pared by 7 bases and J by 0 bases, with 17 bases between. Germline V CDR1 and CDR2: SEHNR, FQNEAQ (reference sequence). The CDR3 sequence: CASNRWGDPSTDTQYF. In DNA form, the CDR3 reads TGTGCCAGCAACCGATGGGGGGATCCTAGCACAGATACGCAGTATTTT.

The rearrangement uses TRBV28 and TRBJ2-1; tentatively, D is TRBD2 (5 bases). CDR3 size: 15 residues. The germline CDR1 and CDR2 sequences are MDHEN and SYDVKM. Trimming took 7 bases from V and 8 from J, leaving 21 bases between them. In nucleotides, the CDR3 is TGTGCCAGCACTCCTGGGGAGACCATAGCCGATGAGCAGTTCTTC. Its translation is CASTPGETIADEQFF.

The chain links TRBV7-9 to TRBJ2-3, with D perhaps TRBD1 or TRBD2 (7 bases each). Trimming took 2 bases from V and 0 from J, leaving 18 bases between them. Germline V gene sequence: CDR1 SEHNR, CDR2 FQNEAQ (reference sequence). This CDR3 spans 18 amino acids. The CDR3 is CASSLLGGTASSTDTQYF. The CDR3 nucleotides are TGTGCCAGCAGCTTACTCGGGGGGACAGCCTCTAGCACAGATACGCAGTATTTT. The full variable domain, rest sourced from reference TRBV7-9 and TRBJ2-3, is DTGVSQNPRHKITKRGQNVTFRCDPISEHNRLYWYRQTLGQGPEFLTYFQNEAQLEKSRLLSDRFSAERPKGSFSTLEIQRTEQGDSAMYLCASSLLGGTASSTDTQYFGPGTRLTVL.

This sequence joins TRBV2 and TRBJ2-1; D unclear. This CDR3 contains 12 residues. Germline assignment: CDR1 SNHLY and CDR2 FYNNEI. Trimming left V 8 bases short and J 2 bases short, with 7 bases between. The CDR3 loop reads CASQVTYNEQFF. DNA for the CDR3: TGTGCCAGCCAAGTAACCTACAATGAGCAGTTCTTC.

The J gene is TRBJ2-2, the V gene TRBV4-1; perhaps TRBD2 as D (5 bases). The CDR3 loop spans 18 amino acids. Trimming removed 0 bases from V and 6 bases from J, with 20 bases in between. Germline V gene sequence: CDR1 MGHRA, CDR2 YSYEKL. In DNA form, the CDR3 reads TGCGCCAGCAGCCAAGATAGAGGACTCGGAGGTGGGGCCGGGGAGCTGTTTTTT. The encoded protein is CASSQDRGLGGGAGELFF.

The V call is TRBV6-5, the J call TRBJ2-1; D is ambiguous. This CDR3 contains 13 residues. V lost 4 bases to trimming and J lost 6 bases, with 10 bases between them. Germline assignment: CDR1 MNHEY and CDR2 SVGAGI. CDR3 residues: CASSSYTLNEQFF. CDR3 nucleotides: TGTGCCAGCAGTTCTTATACCCTCAATGAGCAGTTCTTC.

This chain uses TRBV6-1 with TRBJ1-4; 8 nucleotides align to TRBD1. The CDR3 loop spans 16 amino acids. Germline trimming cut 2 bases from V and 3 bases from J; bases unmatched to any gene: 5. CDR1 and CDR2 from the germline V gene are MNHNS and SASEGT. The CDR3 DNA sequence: TGTGCCAGCAGTGAATGGCAGGGGGCTTCTAATGAAAAACTGTTTTTT. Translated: CASSEWQGASNEKLFF.

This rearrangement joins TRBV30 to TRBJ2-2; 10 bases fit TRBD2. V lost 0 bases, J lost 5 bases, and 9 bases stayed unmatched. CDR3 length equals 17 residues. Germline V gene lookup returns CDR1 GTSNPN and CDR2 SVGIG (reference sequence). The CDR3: CAWSVGASGSVTGELFF. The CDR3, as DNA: TGTGCCTGGAGTGTGGGGGCTAGCGGGAGTGTTACCGGGGAGCTGTTTTTT.

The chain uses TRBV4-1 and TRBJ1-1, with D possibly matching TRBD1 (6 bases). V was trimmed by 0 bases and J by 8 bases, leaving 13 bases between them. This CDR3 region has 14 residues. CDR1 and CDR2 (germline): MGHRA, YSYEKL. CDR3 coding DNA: TGCGCCAGCAGCCAAGAGCCAGGGGCGCTAGAAGCTTTCTTT. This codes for CASSQEPGALEAFF.

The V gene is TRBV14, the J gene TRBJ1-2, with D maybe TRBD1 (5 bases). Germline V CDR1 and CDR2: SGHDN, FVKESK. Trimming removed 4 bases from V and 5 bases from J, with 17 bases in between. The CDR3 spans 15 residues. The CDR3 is CASSPPGQGTYGYTF. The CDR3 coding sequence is TGTGCCAGCAGCCCCCCCGGGCAGGGAACATATGGCTACACCTTC.

The CDR3 spells CASSRTGGGQPQHF. For the CDR3, the DNA is TGTGCCAGCAGCCGGACAGGGGGCGGGCAGCCCCAGCATTTT. J is TRBJ1-5 and V is TRBV6-1; 11 nucleotides line up with TRBD1. Losses at the gene ends were 6 bases for V and 7 bases for J; bases not matched to a gene: 5. Germline V gene sequence: CDR1 MNHNS, CDR2 SASEGT. This CDR3 contains 14 residues.

This chain's CDR3 is CASSQDITSVNTGELFF. CDR3 nucleotides: TGCGCCAGCAGCCAAGATATTACTAGCGTGAACACCGGGGAGCTGTTTTTT. The chain uses TRBV4-3 and TRBJ2-2, with 7 bases aligning to TRBD2. This CDR3 spans 17 amino acids. Trimming at V came to 0 bases and at J to 1 base, leaving 5 bases not matched to a gene. CDR1 and CDR2 (germline): LGHNA, YSLEER.

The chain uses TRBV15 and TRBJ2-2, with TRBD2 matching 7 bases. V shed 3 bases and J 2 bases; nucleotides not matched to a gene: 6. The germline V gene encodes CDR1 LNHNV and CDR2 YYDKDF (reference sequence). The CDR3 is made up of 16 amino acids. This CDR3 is CATSSLTSENTGELFF. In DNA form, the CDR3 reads TGTGCCACCAGCAGCTTAACTAGCGAAAACACCGGGGAGCTGTTTTTT.